This T cell receptor beta chain was sequenced in a study of cytomegalovirus exposure and HLA in healthy donors. Overall study context: An early release of data contained approximately 80 million unique TCRs, which came from HLA-typed donors.

On this clone: Antigen unknown.

Primers included in the PCR were 60 Vbeta and 13 Jbeta primers. TCRdb keeps only in-frame clones here, not all; method: immunoSEQ multiplex PCR. This sample yields under 150,000 clones, of which roughly 80% are seen a single time; about 1% belongs to the top ten. General observations from the study: Most sequenced TCRs were rare (though some public TCRs occurred in many donors). HLA allele associations emerged for about 16,000 TCR beta sequences in a later analysis, at 0.05 false discovery rate. A later analysis, which compared TCR beta chains of equal frequency, found the HLA-associated ones more clonally expanded.

The sequence was collected from a boy aged 5-17 years in good health and CMV-seronegative. The sequencing input was PBMCs.

CDR3 in DNA: TGCAGCGTGCTAGCGGGGCCCTACGAGCAGTACTTC. This translates into CSVLAGPYEQYF. This rearrangement joins TRBV29-1 to TRBJ2-7; 9 bases agree with TRBD2. In germline, CDR1 is SQVTM, CDR2 ANQGSEA. This CDR3 has 12 amino acids. V dropped 6 bases and J dropped 2; count of bases not matched to a gene: 2.